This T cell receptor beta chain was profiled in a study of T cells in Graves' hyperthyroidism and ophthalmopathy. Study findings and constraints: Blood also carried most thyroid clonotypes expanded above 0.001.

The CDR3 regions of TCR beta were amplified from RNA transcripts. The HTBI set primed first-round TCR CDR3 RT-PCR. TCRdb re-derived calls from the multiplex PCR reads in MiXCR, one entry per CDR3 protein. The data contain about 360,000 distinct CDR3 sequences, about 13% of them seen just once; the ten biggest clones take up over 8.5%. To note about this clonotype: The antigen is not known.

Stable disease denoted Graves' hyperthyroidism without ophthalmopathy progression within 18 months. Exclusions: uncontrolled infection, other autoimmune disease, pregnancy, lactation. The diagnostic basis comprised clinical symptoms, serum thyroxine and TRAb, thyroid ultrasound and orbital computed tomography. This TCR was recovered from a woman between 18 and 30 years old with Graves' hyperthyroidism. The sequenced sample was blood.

CDR3 nucleotide sequence: TGTGCCAGCACCGTGGGACAGGGAAGTAGTGACGAGCAGTACTTC. It codes for CASTVGQGSSDEQYF. The J gene is TRBJ2-7, the V gene TRBV6-2 or TRBV6-3; 9 bases align to TRBD1. Germline lookup yields CDR1 MNHEY and CDR2 SVGEGT. This CDR3 contains 15 residues. V lost 7 bases, J lost 5 bases, and 12 bases stayed unmatched.